This T cell receptor beta chain was captured by sequencing in a study of PD-L1 blockade in urothelial cancer. Background on the study: Blood samples contained a median 141,255 T cells.

Time point in this sample: peripheral blood 6 weeks after treatment start. The assay was immunoSEQ multiplex PCR, and TCRdb's table has in-frame clones only and misses some. The top ten hold under 2.5% of the sample, which has 40,000 to 55,000 clones, more than 75% seen once. The sequence came from a man between 60 and 75 years old with urothelial cancer. Sample: PBMCs, taken around atezolizumab (anti-PD-L1) treatment.

CDR3 coding DNA: TGTGCCAGCTCACCAACGCAGCGCCCCGCCAAAGAGACCCAGTACTTC. This encodes CASSPTQRPAKETQYF. This chain connects TRBV18 to TRBJ2-5; D unresolved. The CDR3 spans 16 residues. CDR1 KGHSH and CDR2 LQKENI come from the germline V gene. Trimming removed 2 bases at V and 3 bases at J, with 16 bases between.